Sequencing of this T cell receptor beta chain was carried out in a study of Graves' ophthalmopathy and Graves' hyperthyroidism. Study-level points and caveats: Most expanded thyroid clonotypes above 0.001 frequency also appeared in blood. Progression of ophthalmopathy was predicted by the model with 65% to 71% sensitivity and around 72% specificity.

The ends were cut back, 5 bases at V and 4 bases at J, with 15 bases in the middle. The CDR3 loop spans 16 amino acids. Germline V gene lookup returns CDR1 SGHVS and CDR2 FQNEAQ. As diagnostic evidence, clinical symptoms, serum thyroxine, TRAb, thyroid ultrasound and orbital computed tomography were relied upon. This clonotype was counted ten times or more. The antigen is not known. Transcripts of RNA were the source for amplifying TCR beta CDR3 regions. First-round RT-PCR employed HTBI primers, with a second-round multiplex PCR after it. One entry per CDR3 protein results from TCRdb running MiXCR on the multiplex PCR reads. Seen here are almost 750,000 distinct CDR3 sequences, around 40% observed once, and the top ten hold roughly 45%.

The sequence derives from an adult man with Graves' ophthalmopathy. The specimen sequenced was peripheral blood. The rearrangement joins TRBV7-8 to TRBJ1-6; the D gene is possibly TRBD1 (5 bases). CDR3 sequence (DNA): TGTGCCAGCAGCCCTTCAGGGTCTAGTTATAATTCACCCCTCCACTTT. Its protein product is CASSPSGSSYNSPLHF. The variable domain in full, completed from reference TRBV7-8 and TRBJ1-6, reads GAGVSQSPRYKVAKRGQDVALRCDPISGHVSLFWYQQALGQGPEFLTYFQNEAQLDKSGLPSDRFFAERPEGSVSTLKIQRTQQEDSAVYLCASSPSGSSYNSPLHFGNGTRLTVT.